This entry lists 24 T cell receptor beta chains sequenced from one sample in a study of breast tumors, draining lymph nodes, adjacent tissues. In TCRdb, the multiplex PCR reads were re-called with MiXCR into one record per CDR3 protein. Of under 300,000 distinct CDR3 sequences in the sample, under 40% are singletons; the top ten hold under 4.5%. Breast cancer patients provided tissue from their axillary draining lymph nodes. Sequencing was performed on axillary lymph node tissue. The receptors come from a female donor with breast cancer. Some clones in this sample may be carry-over from other donors' samples.

Turning to this clonotype: This may be a read error: a much more frequent sequence differs by one nucleotide. The V gene is TRBV20-1, the J gene TRBJ2-5, with D unresolved. The germline V gene encodes CDR1 DFQATT and CDR2 SNEGSKA (reference sequence). V lost 0 bases, J lost 7 bases, and 15 bases lay in between. CDR3 size: 14 residues. In DNA form, the CDR3 reads TGCAGTGCTAGAGATTGGCGGTTCGGAGCGACCCAGTACTTC. Its translation: CSARDWRFGATQYF.

In this sample, this clonotype turned up a few times. The chain carries TRBV19 and TRBJ2-5; D is possibly TRBD2 (6 bases). The V end lost 3 bases, the J end lost 5 bases, and 16 bases lay between the germline ends. The CDR3 spans 15 residues. Germline V gives CDR1 LNHDA, CDR2 SQIVND (reference sequence). The CDR3 loop is CASSISRRVSETQYF. The CDR3 DNA reads as TGTGCCAGTAGTATTTCGAGGAGGGTCTCGGAGACCCAGTACTTC.

As to this clonotype: This sequence may be a read error, since a much larger clone differs from it by one base. V gene TRBV7-3 combines with J gene TRBJ2-5, with 12 bases fitting TRBD2. Germline CDR1 and CDR2: SGHTA and FQGTGA. There are 15 residues in the CDR3. CDR3 amino acids: CASSSSGGAGETQHF. CDR3 DNA: TGTGCCAGCAGCTCTAGCGGGGGGGCTGGGGAGACCCAGCACTTC.

This clonotype ranks as medium-sized. V is TRBV6-6 and J is TRBJ2-7, with 14 nucleotides matching TRBD2. The junction had 17 bases not matched to a gene; V was cut back by 4 bases and J by 6 bases. From germline, CDR1 is MNHNY and CDR2 SVGAGI (reference sequence). The CDR3 has 19 residues. CDR3 residues: CASSSLFAGTSGGSGEQYF. The CDR3 DNA reads TGTGCCAGCAGTTCACTTTTCGCCGGGACTAGCGGGGGATCGGGCGAGCAGTACTTC.

This clonotype was seen at least ten times. The chain employs TRBV5-4 and TRBJ1-6, with D unresolved. Germline-derived CDR1 and CDR2 are SGHNT and YYREEE (reference sequence). CDR3 length: 15 amino acids. The V gene lost 4 bases and the J gene lost 10 bases, with 18 bases spanning the gap. Written as DNA, the CDR3 is TGTGCCAGCAGCCTACGACCCGACGGCGGCTCACCCCTCCACTTT. Its protein product is CASSLRPDGGSPLHF.

For this clonotype: A much larger clone lies a single base off, so this may be a read error. The V gene is TRBV11-3, the J gene TRBJ2-7; D gene unclear. This CDR3 is built from 11 residues. Looked up from germline, CDR1 is SGHNT and CDR2 is YENEEA. CDR3 amino acids: CASSFGVEQCF. The CDR3, as DNA: TGTGCCAGCAGCTTTGGAGTCGAGCAGTGCTTC.

The chain is built from TRBV20-1 and TRBJ2-3; 9 nucleotides agree with TRBD2. The trim removed 1 base at V and 3 bases at J, leaving 5 bases unmatched. The CDR3 is 15 amino acids. The germline gives CDR1 DFQATT, CDR2 SNEGSKA (reference sequence). For the CDR3, the DNA is TGCAGTGCTAGAGGGCTAGCGGGACTTACAGATACGCAGTATTTT. This gives the protein CSARGLAGLTDTQYF.

About this clonotype: Since the CDR3 does not end with the conserved phenylalanine or tryptophan, this likely comes from a read error. Because the CDR3's place on the DNA is in doubt, the DNA is left out and the CDR3 is given as listed by TCRdb. The V gene is TRBV7-9, the J gene TRBJ2-2; the DNA was not compared with TRBD1, the D call given in the table. Termini included, the CDR3 measures 16 amino acids. In germline, CDR1 is SEHNR, CDR2 FQNEAQ (reference sequence). The CDR3 sequence is CASSNQGIVGTGELSS.

V gene TRBV7-2 combines with J gene TRBJ2-1, with 12 bases aligning to TRBD2. CDR3 size: 18 residues. J lost 0 bases, V lost 3 bases, and 6 bases had no gene match. Germline CDR1 and CDR2: SGHTA and FQGNSA. The CDR3 coding sequence is TGTGCCAGCAGCTTGAGGCTAGCGGGAGGGAGCTCCTACAATGAGCAGTTCTTC. It translates to CASSLRLAGGSSYNEQFF.

The rearrangement links TRBV7-3 to TRBJ1-2; TRBD1 matches 8 bases. The V gene end was trimmed by 8 bases and the J gene end by 2 bases; junction bases not matched to a gene: 13. CDR1 is SGHTA, CDR2 FQGTGA, per germline. The CDR3 consists of 16 residues. The CDR3 nucleotides are TGTGCCAGCTGCACCCAGGGGGCATTGAGGAACTATGGCTACACCTTC. It specifies CASCTQGALRNYGYTF.

The chain is built from TRBV20-1 and TRBJ2-7; D possibly corresponds to TRBD2 (6 bases). The CDR3 is 14 amino acids. The germline V gene has CDR1 DFQATT and CDR2 SNEGSKA (reference sequence). V dropped 4 bases and J dropped 4 bases, with 17 bases sitting between them. The CDR3 DNA sequence: TGCAGTGCTATTGGCGGGGTGGGCTGGTACGAGCAGTACTTC. Translation gives CSAIGGVGWYEQYF.

Of note for this clonotype: This clone may be a read error of a much larger clone one base away. This chain joins TRBV12-3 or TRBV12-4 and TRBJ1-2; unclear D gene. This CDR3 contains 13 residues. This CDR3 reads CASSLRINYSYTF. Here the CDR3 DNA reads TGTGCCAGCAGTTTAAGGATTAACTATAGCTACACCTTC.

Many counts were recorded for this clonotype. The chain couples TRBV20-1 to TRBJ2-5, with D possibly matching TRBD1 (5 bases). The germline CDR1 and CDR2 sequences are DFQATT and SNEGSKA (reference sequence). The CDR3 consists of 13 residues. Trimming shortened V by 5 bases and J by 4 bases, and 14 bases separated the two germline ends. CDR3 amino acids: CSAFPGRGETQYF. CDR3 in DNA: TGCAGTGCTTTCCCAGGGCGAGGAGAGACCCAGTACTTC.

This clonotype was found a few times. The chain is built from TRBV6-5 and TRBJ2-1, with TRBD2 identical over 14 bases. Germline V lookup: CDR1 MNHEY, CDR2 SVGAGI. The V gene end was trimmed by 5 bases and the J gene end by 3 bases; junction bases not matched to a gene: 6. There are 17 residues in the CDR3. The CDR3 sequence is CASSATSGRAGYNEQFF. Written as DNA, the CDR3 is TGTGCCAGCAGTGCGACTAGCGGGAGGGCCGGCTACAATGAGCAGTTCTTC.

In its sample, this clonotype was seen many times. V and J are TRBV15 and TRBJ1-5, with 9 bases matching TRBD1. CDR3 length: 17 residues. After removal of 4 bases from V and 4 bases from J, the junction contained 11 bases not matched to a gene. CDR1 LNHNV and CDR2 YYDKDF come from the germline V gene (reference sequence). CDR3 nucleotides: TGTGCCACCAGCAATCCTTACCGGGACAGGGATAATCAGCCCCAGCATTTT. The encoded protein is CATSNPYRDRDNQPQHF.

The chain has TRBV5-6 and TRBJ2-1; TRBD1 matches 8 bases. CDR3 length: 14 amino acids. With V trimmed by 2 bases and J by 5 bases, 3 bases remained unmatched. The germline gives CDR1 SGHDT, CDR2 YYEEEE. This chain's CDR3 is CASSFQTGDNEQFF. The CDR3 nucleotides are TGTGCCAGCAGCTTCCAGACAGGGGACAATGAGCAGTTCTTC.

The table lists this clonotype with many counts. J is TRBJ1-2 and V is TRBV3-2. TRBV3-2 is classified as a pseudogene. There are 14 residues in the CDR3. CDR3 residues: CASSQDRRTWGYTF. CDR3 coding DNA: TGTGCCAGCAGCCAAGATCGAAGGACTTGGGGCTACACCTTC.

This clonotype has at least ten counts. The V call is TRBV20-1, the J call TRBJ2-3; 10 nucleotides align to TRBD2. CDR3 length equals 15 residues. Germline V gene sequence: CDR1 DFQATT, CDR2 SNEGSKA (reference sequence). The trim removed 5 bases at V and 4 bases at J, leaving 9 bases unmatched. The CDR3 protein is CSAGGAGGGADTQYF. DNA of the CDR3: TGCAGTGCTGGGGGAGCGGGAGGGGGCGCAGATACGCAGTATTTT.

This clonotype was counted ten times or more. This chain links TRBV29-1 with TRBJ2-3, with D perhaps TRBD2 (7 bases). The ends were cut back, 1 base at V and 8 bases at J, with 25 bases in the middle. Germline V CDR1 and CDR2: SQVTM, ANQGSEA. This CDR3 has 17 residues. The CDR3 DNA reads TGCAGCGTTGAAGGAGGACGCCGAACGGGGGGCCCGGGTACGCAGTATTTT. Amino acids: CSVEGGRRTGGPGTQYF.

This clonotype was detected many times. V is TRBV5-8 and J is TRBJ2-5, with D tentatively TRBD2 (6 bases). Germline V gene data show CDR1 as SGHTS and CDR2 as YDEGEE. This CDR3 spans 15 amino acids. The V and J ends lost 4 bases and 5 bases respectively, with 18 bases between them. CDR3 sequence (DNA): TGTGCCAGCAGCCAATCAACAGCGGGCCGGGAGACCCAGTACTTC. It is translated as CASSQSTAGRETQYF.

In this sample, this clonotype turned up a few times. It may be a read error: a sequence one base away is much more abundant. This chain joins TRBV14 and TRBJ1-6, with TRBD1 as a possible D gene (5 bases). CDR3 length equals 14 residues. Germline values: CDR1 SGHDN, CDR2 FVKESK. The CDR3 DNA sequence: TGTGCCAGCAGCCACACAGGATATAATTCACCCCTCCCCTTT. It specifies CASSHTGYNSPLPF.

This clonotype was detected ten times or more. J is TRBJ2-1 and V is TRBV2; 10 bases map to TRBD2. The germline CDR1 and CDR2 sequences are SNHLY and FYNNEI. J was trimmed by 14 bases and V by 5 bases; bases with no gene match: 12. There are 14 residues in the CDR3. CDR3 nucleotide sequence: TGTGCCAGCAGTTACTCCGGGACTAGCGCCTTGGAGTTCTTC. This codes for CASSYSGTSALEFF. The full variable domain, with the rest looked up from reference TRBV2 and TRBJ2-1, is EPEVTQTPSHQVTQMGQEVILRCVPISNHLYFYWYRQILGQKVEFLVSFYNNEISEKSEIFDDQFSVERPDGSNFTLKIRSTKLEDSAMYFCASSYSGTSALEFFGPGTRLTVL.

This clonotype was seen more than once but under ten times. The genes are TRBV19 and TRBJ2-3; TRBD2 agrees at 13 bases. The CDR3 has 15 residues. Germline V lookup: CDR1 LNHDA, CDR2 SQIVND (reference sequence). The ends lost 5 bases at V and 11 bases at J; junction bases unmatched: 10. For the CDR3, the DNA is TGTGCCAGTAGTGCGACTAGCGGGAGGCTAAATGAGCAGTATTTT. Its translation: CASSATSGRLNEQYF.

This clonotype has just a few counts. The gene calls are TRBV7-3 and TRBJ2-5, with unresolved D. V was shortened by 5 bases and J by 2 bases, with 9 bases between the two germline ends. This CDR3 region has 13 residues. CDR1 and CDR2 from the germline V gene are SGHTA and FQGTGA. CDR3 DNA: TGTGCCAGCAGCCAGAGCAGGCAAGAGACCCAGTACTTC. This sequence encodes CASSQSRQETQYF.